The rows below give T cell receptor beta chains drawn from one sample of a study of T cell repertoires in cytomegalovirus infection. MiXCR, applied by TCRdb to the reads, yields one record per CDR3 protein. The data show more than 400,000 distinct CDR3 sequences, 26% seen once. The material sequenced was PBMCs. These receptors came from a human donor in good health (CMV status not recorded). Some clones in this sample may be carry-over from other donors' samples. The CDR3 runs from the conserved cysteine through the conserved F or W. D genes are given only for firm matches. Size values are once, few and many counts, or a class for expanded clones, and some rows have none.

CASSLDSHTDTQYF TGTGCCAGCAGCTTGGACAGCCACACAGATACGCAGTATTTT few TRBJ2-3 TRBV7-2 .
CATSDPLAGVQTQYF TGTGCCACCAGTGACCCCCTAGCGGGAGTGCAGACCCAGTACTTC . TRBJ2-5 TRBV24-1 TRBD2
CASSLDIGELFF TGTGCCAGCAGCTTAGATATCGGGGAGCTGTTTTTT . TRBJ2-2 TRBV7-2 .
CASSAFGLAGWEQFF TGTGCCAGCAGCGCATTTGGGCTAGCGGGGTGGGAGCAGTTCTTC . TRBJ2-1 TRBV9 TRBD2
CASSQVGTSSYNEQFF TGCGCCAGCAGCCAAGTCGGAACATCCTCCTACAATGAGCAGTTCTTC . TRBJ2-1 TRBV4-3 .
CASSLWVGQETQYF TGTGCCAGCAGTTTATGGGTGGGTCAAGAGACCCAGTACTTC few TRBJ2-5 TRBV28 .
CSADFGAGQGADGYTF TGCAGTGCTGATTTTGGGGCCGGACAGGGGGCGGATGGCTACACCTTC . TRBJ1-2 TRBV20-1 TRBD1
CASGGLAGVGSYNEQFF TGTGCCAGCGGGGGACTAGCGGGAGTCGGGTCCTACAATGAGCAGTTCTTC . TRBJ2-1 TRBV12-3/TRBV12-4 TRBD2
CASSVLAGTNTGELFF TGTGCCAGCAGCGTACTAGCGGGGACGAACACCGGGGAGCTGTTTTTT few TRBJ2-2 TRBV9 TRBD2
CASSYTGLDKTQYF TGTGCCAGCAGCTACACCGGACTAGATAAGACCCAGTACTTC few TRBJ2-5 TRBV7-2 TRBD2
CASIPQGGGETQYF TGTGCCAGCATTCCACAGGGGGGCGGTGAGACCCAGTACTTC . TRBJ2-5 TRBV28 TRBD1